This entry lists 8 T cell receptor beta chains sequenced from one sample in a study of blood T cell repertoires in COVID-19. The protocol was immunoSEQ multiplex PCR, while the TCRdb copy is restricted to in-frame clones and leaves out a portion. This sample has fewer than 200,000 clones, with 65% to 85% found just once. What was sequenced was PBMCs or T cells enriched from blood (not recorded which). Receptors originate from a woman aged 45-65 years in a cohort exposed to, infected with or recovered from COVID-19 (not recorded which).

This CDR3 is CASSNDLSGEVPGYTF. In DNA form, the CDR3 reads TGTGCCAGTAGTAACGACCTATCCGGGGAGGTTCCAGGCTACACCTTC. The chain has TRBV19 and TRBJ1-2; no clear D gene. V shed 4 bases and J shed 8 bases, with 23 bases lying between them. The CDR3 has 16 amino acids. CDR1 LNHDA and CDR2 SQIVND come from the germline V gene (reference sequence).

The V and J genes are TRBV6-2 or TRBV6-3 and TRBJ2-4, with TRBD1 as a possible D gene (6 bases). V was clipped by 5 bases and J by 6 bases, with 17 bases between them. This CDR3 contains 15 residues. Germline loops: CDR1 MNHEY, CDR2 SVGEGT. As DNA, the CDR3 is TGTGCCAGCAGTCCCCTGGAACTCAGGGGAAACATTCAGTACTTC. Protein product: CASSPLELRGNIQYF.

About this clone: The sample holds other DNA sequences that translate to the same CDR3. This chain connects TRBV30 to TRBJ2-7; the D is unclear. CDR1 and CDR2 from the germline V gene are GTSNPN and SVGIG (reference sequence). The CDR3 loop spans 12 amino acids. Trimming took off 2 bases at V and 1 base at J, with 6 bases between the two ends. CDR3 bases: TGTGCCTGGAGTCGCGGTTCCTACGAGCAGTACTTC. Its protein is CAWSRGSYEQYF.

This clone was detected only a few times. This chain uses TRBV5-1 with TRBJ1-4, with a tentative D call TRBD1 (5 bases). This CDR3 has 16 residues. Germline-derived CDR1 and CDR2 are SGHRS and YFSETQ. V gave up 0 bases and J gave up 6 bases, with 15 bases separating them. This chain's CDR3 is CASSLAGDPLDEKLFF. CDR3 bases: TGCGCCAGCAGCTTGGCGGGGGACCCGTTGGATGAAAAACTGTTTTTT. The entire variable domain, with the rest obtained from reference TRBV5-1 and TRBJ1-4, is as follows: KAGVTQTPRYLIKTRGQQVTLSCSPISGHRSVSWYQQTPGQGLQFLFEYFSETQRNKGNFPGRFSGRQFSNSRSEMNVSTLELGDSALYLCASSLAGDPLDEKLFFGSGTQLSVL.

The rearrangement links TRBV5-4 to TRBJ2-2; D is unresolved. The germline V gene has CDR1 SGHNT and CDR2 YYREEE (reference sequence). The CDR3 is 11 residues long. V dropped 3 bases and J dropped 5 bases, with 2 bases sitting between them. The CDR3 DNA is TGTGCCAGCAGCTCAACCGGGGAGCTGTTTTTT. This gives the protein CASSSTGELFF.

The V gene is TRBV30, the J gene TRBJ1-6; D is possibly TRBD1 (5 bases). The CDR3 runs to 15 residues. CDR1 is GTSNPN, CDR2 SVGIG, per germline (reference sequence). V was cut by 0 bases and J by 10 bases, with 16 bases left in between. CDR3 region: CAWSVPGRVGSPLHF. CDR3 sequence (DNA): TGTGCCTGGAGTGTCCCGGGCAGGGTGGGATCACCCCTCCACTTT.

This clone is a singleton in its sample. The chain has TRBV3-1 (or the pseudogene TRBV3-2) and TRBJ1-1, with 9 bases lining up with TRBD1. The CDR3 is made up of 15 amino acids. Per germline, CDR1 LGHDT and CDR2 YNNKEL (reference sequence). Germline trimming cut 4 bases from V and 3 bases from J; bases unmatched to any gene: 6. DNA of the CDR3: TGTGCCAGCAGCCTGAGACAGGGGGGTTACACTGAAGCTTTCTTT. This encodes CASSLRQGGYTEAFF.

The chain's CDR3 is CASSVGGASNTEAFF. The DNA of the CDR3 is TGTGCCAGCAGCGTAGGTGGGGCCTCGAACACTGAAGCTTTCTTT. The rearrangement uses TRBV9 and TRBJ1-1, with a possible D match to TRBD1 (5 bases). This CDR3 has 15 amino acids. V was shortened by 0 bases and J by 1 base, with 10 bases between the two germline ends. In germline, CDR1 is SGDLS, CDR2 YYNGEE.